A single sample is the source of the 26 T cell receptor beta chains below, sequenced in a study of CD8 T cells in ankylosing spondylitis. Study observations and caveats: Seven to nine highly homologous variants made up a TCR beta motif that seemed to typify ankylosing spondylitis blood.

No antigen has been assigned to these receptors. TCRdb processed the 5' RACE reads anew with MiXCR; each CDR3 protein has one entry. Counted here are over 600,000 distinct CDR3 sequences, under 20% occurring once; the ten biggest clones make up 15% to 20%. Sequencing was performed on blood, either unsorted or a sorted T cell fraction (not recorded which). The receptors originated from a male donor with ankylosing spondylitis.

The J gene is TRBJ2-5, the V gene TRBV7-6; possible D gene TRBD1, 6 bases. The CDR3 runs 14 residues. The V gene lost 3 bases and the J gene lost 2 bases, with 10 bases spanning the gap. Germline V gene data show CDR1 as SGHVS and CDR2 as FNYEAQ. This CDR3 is CASSFSTGQETQYF. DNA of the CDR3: TGTGCCAGCAGCTTTTCTACAGGGCAAGAGACCCAGTACTTC. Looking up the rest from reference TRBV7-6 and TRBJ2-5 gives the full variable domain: GAGVSQSPRYKVTKRGQDVALRCDPISGHVSLYWYRQALGQGPEFLTYFNYEAQQDKSGLPNDRFSAERPEGSISTLTIQRTEQRDSAMYRCASSFSTGQETQYFGPGTRLLVL.

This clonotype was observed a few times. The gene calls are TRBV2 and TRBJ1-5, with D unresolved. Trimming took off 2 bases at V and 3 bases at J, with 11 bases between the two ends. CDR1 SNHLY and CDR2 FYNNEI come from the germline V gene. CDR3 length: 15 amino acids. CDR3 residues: CASSELGSSNQPQHF. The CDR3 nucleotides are TGTGCCAGCAGTGAATTAGGCAGCTCCAATCAGCCCCAGCATTTT.

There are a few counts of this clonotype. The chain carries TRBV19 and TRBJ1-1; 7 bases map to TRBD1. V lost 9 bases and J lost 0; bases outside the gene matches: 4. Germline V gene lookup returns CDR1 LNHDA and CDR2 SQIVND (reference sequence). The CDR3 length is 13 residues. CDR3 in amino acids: CASGDSLNTEAFF. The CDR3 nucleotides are TGTGCCAGCGGGGACAGCTTGAACACTGAAGCTTTCTTT.

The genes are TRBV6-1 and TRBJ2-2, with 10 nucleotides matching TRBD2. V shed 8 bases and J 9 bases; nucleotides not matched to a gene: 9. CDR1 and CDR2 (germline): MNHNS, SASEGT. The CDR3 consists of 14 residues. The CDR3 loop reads CASGQRGGNWELFF. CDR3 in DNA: TGTGCCAGCGGTCAGCGGGGGGGTAACTGGGAGCTGTTTTTT.

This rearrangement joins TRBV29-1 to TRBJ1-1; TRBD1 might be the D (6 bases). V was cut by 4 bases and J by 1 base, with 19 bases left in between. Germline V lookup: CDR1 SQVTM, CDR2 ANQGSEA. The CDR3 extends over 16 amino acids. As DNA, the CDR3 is TGCAGCGTTGGAGGGGCCGGGACAACTCAGAACACTGAAGCTTTCTTT. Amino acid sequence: CSVGGAGTTQNTEAFF.

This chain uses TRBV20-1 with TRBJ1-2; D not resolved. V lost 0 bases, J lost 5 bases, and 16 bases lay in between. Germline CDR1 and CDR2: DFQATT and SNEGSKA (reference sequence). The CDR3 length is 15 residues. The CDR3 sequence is CSARDVSVSDYGYTF. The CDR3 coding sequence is TGCAGTGCTAGAGATGTCAGCGTGAGCGATTATGGCTACACCTTC.

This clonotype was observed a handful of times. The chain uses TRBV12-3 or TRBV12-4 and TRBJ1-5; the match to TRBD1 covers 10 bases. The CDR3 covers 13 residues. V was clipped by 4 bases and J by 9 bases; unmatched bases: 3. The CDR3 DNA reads TGTGCCAGCAGTTCGACAGGGGGCCGGCCCCAGCATTTT. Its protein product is CASSSTGGRPQHF.

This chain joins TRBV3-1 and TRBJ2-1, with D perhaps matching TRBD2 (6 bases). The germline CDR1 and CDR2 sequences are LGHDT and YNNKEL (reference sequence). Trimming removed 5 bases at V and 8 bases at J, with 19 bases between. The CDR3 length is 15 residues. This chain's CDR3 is CASSGEWTTMDEQFF. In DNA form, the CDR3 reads TGTGCCAGCAGCGGGGAATGGACTACTATGGATGAGCAGTTCTTC.

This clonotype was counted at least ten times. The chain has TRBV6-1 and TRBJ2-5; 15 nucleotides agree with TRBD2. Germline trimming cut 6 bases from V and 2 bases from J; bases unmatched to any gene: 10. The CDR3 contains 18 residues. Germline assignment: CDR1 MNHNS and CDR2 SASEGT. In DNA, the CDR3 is TGTGCCAGCAGCCCCCGGGGACTAGCGGGGGGTTTACAAGAGACCCAGTACTTC. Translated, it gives CASSPRGLAGGLQETQYF.

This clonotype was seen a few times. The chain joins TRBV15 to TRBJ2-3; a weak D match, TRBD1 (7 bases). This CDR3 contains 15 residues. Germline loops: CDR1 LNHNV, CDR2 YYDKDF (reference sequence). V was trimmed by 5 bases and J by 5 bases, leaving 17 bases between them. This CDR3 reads CATSSDRDGRDTQYF. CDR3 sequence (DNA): TGTGCCACCAGCTCCGACAGGGACGGGAGAGATACGCAGTATTTT.

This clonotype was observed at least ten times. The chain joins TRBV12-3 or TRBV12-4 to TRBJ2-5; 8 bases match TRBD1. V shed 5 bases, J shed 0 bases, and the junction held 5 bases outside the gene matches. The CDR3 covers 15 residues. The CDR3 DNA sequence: TGTGCCAGCAGTCCGGGACAGGCCTACCAAGAGACCCAGTACTTC. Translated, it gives CASSPGQAYQETQYF.

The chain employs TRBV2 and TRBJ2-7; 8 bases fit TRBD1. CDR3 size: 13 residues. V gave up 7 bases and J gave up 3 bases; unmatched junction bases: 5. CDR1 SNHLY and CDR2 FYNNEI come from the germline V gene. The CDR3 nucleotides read TGTGCCAGCACCAAGACAGGGGTCTACGAGCAGTACTTC. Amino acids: CASTKTGVYEQYF.

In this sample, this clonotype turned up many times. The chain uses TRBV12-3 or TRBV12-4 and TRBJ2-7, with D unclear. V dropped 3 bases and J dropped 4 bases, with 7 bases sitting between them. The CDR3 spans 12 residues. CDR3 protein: CASSFLVYEQYF. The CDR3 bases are TGTGCCAGCAGTTTTTTAGTTTACGAGCAGTACTTC.

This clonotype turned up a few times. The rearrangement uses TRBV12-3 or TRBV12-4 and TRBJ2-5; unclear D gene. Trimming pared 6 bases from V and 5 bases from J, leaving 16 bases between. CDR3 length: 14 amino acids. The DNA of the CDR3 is TGTGCCAGCAGATTTGCCGGCGGCCGGGAGACCCAGTACTTC. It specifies CASRFAGGRETQYF.

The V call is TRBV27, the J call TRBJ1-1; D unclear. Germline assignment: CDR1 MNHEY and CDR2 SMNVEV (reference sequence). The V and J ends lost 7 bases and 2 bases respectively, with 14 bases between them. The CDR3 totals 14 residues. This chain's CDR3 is CASKLSGINTEAFF. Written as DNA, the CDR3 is TGTGCCAGCAAGTTGTCCGGTATAAACACTGAAGCTTTCTTT.

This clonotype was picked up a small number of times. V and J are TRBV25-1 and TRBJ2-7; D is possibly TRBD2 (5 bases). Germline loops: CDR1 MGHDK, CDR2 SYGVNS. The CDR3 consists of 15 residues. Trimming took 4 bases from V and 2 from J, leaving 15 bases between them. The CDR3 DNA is TGTGCCAGCAGTGCGGGGTTTTCATCCACCTACGAGCAGTACTTC. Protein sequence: CASSAGFSSTYEQYF.

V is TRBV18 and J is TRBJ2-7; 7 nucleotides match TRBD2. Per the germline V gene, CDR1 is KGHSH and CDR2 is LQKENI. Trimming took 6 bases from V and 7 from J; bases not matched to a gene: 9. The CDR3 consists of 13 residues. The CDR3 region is CASSPKDGREQYF. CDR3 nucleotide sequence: TGTGCCAGCTCCCCCAAGGACGGGAGGGAGCAGTACTTC.

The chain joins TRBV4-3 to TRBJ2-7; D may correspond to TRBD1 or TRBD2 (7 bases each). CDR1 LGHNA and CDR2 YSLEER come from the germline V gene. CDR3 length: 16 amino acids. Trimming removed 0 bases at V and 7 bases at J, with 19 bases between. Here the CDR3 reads CASSQDWREGAWEQYF. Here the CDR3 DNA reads TGCGCCAGCAGCCAAGACTGGAGGGAGGGGGCGTGGGAGCAGTACTTC.

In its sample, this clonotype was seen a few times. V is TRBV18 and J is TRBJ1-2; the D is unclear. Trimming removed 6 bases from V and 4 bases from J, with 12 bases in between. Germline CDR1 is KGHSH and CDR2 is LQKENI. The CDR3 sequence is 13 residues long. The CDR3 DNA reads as TGTGCCAGCTCCCGCGGGGAGGGCTATGGCTACACCTTC. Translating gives CASSRGEGYGYTF. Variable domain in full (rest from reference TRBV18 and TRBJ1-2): NAGVMQNPRHLVRRRGQEARLRCSPMKGHSHVYWYRQLPEEGLKFMVYLQKENIIDESGMPKERFSAEFPKEGPSILRIQQVVRGDSAAYFCASSRGEGYGYTFGSGTRLTVV.

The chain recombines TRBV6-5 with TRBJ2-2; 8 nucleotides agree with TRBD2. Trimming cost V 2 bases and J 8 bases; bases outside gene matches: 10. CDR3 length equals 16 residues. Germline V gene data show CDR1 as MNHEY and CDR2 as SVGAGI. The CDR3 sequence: CASSYGAGEGRGELFF. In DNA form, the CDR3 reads TGTGCCAGCAGTTACGGAGCGGGAGAGGGCAGGGGGGAGCTGTTTTTT.

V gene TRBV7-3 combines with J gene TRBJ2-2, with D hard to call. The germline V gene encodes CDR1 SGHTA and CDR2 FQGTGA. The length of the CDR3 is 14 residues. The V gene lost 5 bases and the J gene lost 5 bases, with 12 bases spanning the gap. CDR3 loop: CASSPGAPTGELFF. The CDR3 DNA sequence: TGTGCCAGCAGCCCTGGAGCACCAACCGGGGAGCTGTTTTTT. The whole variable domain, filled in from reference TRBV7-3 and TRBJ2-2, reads GAGVSQTPSNKVTEKGKYVELRCDPISGHTALYWYRQSLGQGPEFLIYFQGTGAADDSGLPNDRFFAVRPEGSVSTLKIQRTERGDSAVYLCASSPGAPTGELFFGEGSRLTVL.

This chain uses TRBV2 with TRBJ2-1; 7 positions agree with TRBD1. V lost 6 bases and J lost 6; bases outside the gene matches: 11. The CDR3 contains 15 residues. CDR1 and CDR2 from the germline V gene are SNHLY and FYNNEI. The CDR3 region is CASRDRAFGSNEQFF. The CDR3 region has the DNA TGTGCCAGCAGAGACAGGGCGTTCGGTAGCAATGAGCAGTTCTTC. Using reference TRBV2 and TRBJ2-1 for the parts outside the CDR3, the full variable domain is EPEVTQTPSHQVTQMGQEVILRCVPISNHLYFYWYRQILGQKVEFLVSFYNNEISEKSEIFDDQFSVERPDGSNFTLKIRSTKLEDSAMYFCASRDRAFGSNEQFFGPGTRLTVL.

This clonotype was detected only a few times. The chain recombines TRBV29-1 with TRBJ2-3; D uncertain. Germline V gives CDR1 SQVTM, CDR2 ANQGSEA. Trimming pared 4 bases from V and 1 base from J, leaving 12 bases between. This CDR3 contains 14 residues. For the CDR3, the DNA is TGCAGCGTTGCAGGTCTGGCTGGCACAGATACGCAGTATTTT. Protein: CSVAGLAGTDTQYF.

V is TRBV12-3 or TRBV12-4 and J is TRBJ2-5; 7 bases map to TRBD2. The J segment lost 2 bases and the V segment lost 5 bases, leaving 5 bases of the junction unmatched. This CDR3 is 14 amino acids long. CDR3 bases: TGTGCCAGCAGTCCGCCTAGCGGTCAAGAGACCCAGTACTTC. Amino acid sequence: CASSPPSGQETQYF.

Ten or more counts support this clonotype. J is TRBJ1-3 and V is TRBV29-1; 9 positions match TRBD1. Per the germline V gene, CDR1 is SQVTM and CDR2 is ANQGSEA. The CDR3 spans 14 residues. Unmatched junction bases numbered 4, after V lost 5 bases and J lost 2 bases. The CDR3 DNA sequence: TGCAGCGTTTCACAGGGGGCGGCTGGAAACACCATATATTTT. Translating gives CSVSQGAAGNTIYF.

This CDR3 is CASSLPGGLSGEQYF. In DNA, the CDR3 is TGTGCCAGCAGTTTGCCGGGGGGCTTGTCAGGCGAGCAGTACTTC. The chain links TRBV28 to TRBJ2-7; D may be TRBD2 (7 bases). Trimming pared 3 bases from V and 6 bases from J, leaving 18 bases between. Germline CDR1 and CDR2: MDHEN and SYDVKM. The CDR3 loop spans 15 amino acids.